This T cell receptor (beta chain) was recorded in a study of CD8+CD57+ T cells in acquired aplastic anemia. Study background: Sorting CD4+ and CD8+ cells gave DNA averaging approximately 3 ug.

The CDR3 has 14 amino acids. Trimming cost V 5 bases and J 1 base, with 11 bases left between them. Germline CDR1 reads MGHRA; CDR2 reads YSYEKL. This clonotype has just one count. The use of genomic DNA as template underpinned the TCR beta VDJ and CDR3 profiling. TCRdb passed the reads through MiXCR, listing each CDR3 protein once. The sample yields about 190,000 distinct CDR3 sequences, roughly 56% seen once. The chain has TRBV4-1 and TRBJ1-1; the D is unclear. The receptor comes from a human donor in good health, serving as a control. The sequenced sample was sorted CD4+, CD8+, or CD8+CD57+ T cells (not recorded which) from PBMCs. In DNA, the CDR3 is TGCGCCAGCAGCTATCGCGCCACGAACACTGAAGCTTTCTTT. It is translated as CASSYRATNTEAFF.